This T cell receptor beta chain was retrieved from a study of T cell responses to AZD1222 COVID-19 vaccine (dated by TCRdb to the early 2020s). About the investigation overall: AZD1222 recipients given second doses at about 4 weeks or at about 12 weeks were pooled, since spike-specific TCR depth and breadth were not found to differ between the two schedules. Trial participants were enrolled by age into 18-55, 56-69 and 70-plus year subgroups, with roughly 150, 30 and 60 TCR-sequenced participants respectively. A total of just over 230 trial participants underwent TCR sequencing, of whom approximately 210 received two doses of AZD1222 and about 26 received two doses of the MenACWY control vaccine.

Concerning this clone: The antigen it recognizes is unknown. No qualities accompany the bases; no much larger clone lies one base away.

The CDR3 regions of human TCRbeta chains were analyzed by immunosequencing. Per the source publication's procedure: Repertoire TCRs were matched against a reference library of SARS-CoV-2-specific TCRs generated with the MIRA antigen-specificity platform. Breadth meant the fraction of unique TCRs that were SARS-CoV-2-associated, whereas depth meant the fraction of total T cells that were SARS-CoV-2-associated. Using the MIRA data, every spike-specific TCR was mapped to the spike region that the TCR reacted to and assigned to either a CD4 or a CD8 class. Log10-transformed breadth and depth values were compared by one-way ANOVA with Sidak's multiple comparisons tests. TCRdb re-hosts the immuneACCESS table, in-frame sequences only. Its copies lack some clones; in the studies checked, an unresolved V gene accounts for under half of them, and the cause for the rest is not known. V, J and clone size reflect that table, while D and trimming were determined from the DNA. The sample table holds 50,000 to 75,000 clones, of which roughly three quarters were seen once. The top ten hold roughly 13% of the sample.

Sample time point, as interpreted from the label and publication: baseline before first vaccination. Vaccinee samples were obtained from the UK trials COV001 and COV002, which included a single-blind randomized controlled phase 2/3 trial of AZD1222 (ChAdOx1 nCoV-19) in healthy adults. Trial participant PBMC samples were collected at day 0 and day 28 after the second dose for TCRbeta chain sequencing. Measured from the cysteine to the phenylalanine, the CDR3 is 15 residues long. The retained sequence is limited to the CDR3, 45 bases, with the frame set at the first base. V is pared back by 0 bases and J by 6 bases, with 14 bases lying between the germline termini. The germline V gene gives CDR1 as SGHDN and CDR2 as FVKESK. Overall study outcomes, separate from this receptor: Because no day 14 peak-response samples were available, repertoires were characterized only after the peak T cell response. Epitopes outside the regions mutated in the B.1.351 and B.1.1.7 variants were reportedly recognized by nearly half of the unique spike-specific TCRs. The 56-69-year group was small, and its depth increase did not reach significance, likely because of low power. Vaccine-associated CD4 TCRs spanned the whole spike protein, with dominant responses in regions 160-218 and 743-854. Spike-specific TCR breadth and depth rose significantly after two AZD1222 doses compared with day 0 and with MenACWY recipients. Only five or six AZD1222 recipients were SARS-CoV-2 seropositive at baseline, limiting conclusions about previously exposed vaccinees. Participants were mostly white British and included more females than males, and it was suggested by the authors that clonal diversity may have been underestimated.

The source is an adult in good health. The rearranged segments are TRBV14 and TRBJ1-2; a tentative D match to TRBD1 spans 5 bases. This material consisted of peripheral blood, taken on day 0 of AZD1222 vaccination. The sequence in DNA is TGTGCCAGCAGCCAAGACCCGGGGCGGATGGATGGCTACACCTTC. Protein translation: CASSQDPGRMDGYTF.